Below, one T cell receptor (beta chain) is given with its context. The antigen is not known. These data originate in a study of Ad26.COV2.S vaccination and SARS-CoV-2 variants. Study as a whole: Once or twice, 56 days apart, Ad26.COV2.S was delivered intramuscularly. General study results and limits: Measurements of TCR breadth and depth may have given underestimates of the total T cell responses.

Treatment indicated: some 19 received Ad26.COV2.S at low or high dose, single or two shots; a few received placebo; per-sample allocation not given. Sampling took place 63 days after the first vaccine or placebo injection. The vaccine antigen was prefusion-stabilized Wuhan SARS-CoV-2 spike. TCRdb's copy holds only in-frame clones and misses some; the assay was immunoSEQ multiplex PCR. The sample includes a few hundred thousand clones, under 90% of them seen just once. Germline CDR1 is LGHNA and CDR2 is YNFKEQ. The ends were cut back, 2 bases at V and 8 bases at J, with 16 bases in the middle. This CDR3 spans 15 amino acids.

Specimen: peripheral blood, collected in a trial of Ad26.COV2.S vaccine versus placebo. The gene calls are TRBV4-2 and TRBJ2-1; TRBD2 is a possible D gene (5 bases). The clonotype was recovered from a person between 18 and 60 years old who received the Ad26.COV2.S COVID-19 vaccine or a placebo. CDR3 bases: TGTGCCAGCAGCCAAAACCCCCGGGGTGACCATGAGCAGTTCTTC. It codes for CASSQNPRGDHEQFF.